These 18 T cell receptor beta chains came from one sample sequenced in a study of T cells in Graves' hyperthyroidism and ophthalmopathy (dated by TCRdb to between 2019 and 2020). The receptor library was made with multiplex PCR. The listed sequencing device is Illumina HiSeq 2000. The TCR beta CDR3 regions were amplified from the RNA transcripts. For the first round of RT-PCR on the TCR CDR3, the HTBI primer set was used together with the Qiagen OneStep RT-PCR kit. In-frame beta chains were kept once TCRdb had trimmed the public reads at Q25 with fastp and called clones with MiXCR. A single entry per CDR3 protein holds the most common genes and DNA from its merged rows. The sample records roughly 520,000 distinct CDR3 sequences, roughly 25% of which are singletons. The ten top clones hold approximately 10% of the sample. The specimen sequenced was blood. These receptors all stem from a woman in her 30s with Graves' ophthalmopathy.

This clonotype was observed a handful of times. This chain's CDR3 is CASRRSTDYEQYF. In DNA, the CDR3 is TGCGCCAGCAGAAGGTCTACGGACTACGAGCAGTACTTC. The chain joins TRBV5-1 to TRBJ2-7; D is unresolved. This CDR3 is 13 amino acids long. Germline CDR1 and CDR2: SGHRS and YFSETQ. With 5 bases removed from V and 3 bases from J, the gap between germline ends came to 12 bases.

The V and J genes are TRBV6-1 and TRBJ1-3, with 7 bases aligning to TRBD1. The CDR3 is 15 residues long. CDR1 and CDR2 (germline): MNHNS, SASEGT. V gave up 4 bases and J gave up 1 base; unmatched junction bases: 4. The CDR3 region is CASSADRTSGNTIYF. DNA for the CDR3: TGTGCCAGCAGTGCGGACAGGACATCTGGAAACACCATATATTTT.

This clonotype was found many times. The V and J genes are TRBV6-5 and TRBJ1-1; D is uncertain. This CDR3 spans 16 amino acids. V lost 3 bases to trimming and J lost 0 bases, with 14 bases between them. Germline V CDR1 and CDR2: MNHEY, SVGAGI. The CDR3 loop is CASSYFAGGMNTEAFF. The CDR3 DNA reads as TGTGCCAGCAGTTATTTCGCTGGTGGGATGAACACTGAAGCTTTCTTT.

DNA of the CDR3: TGTGCCAGCAGCTTTAGCAAGGGGAACGAGCAGTACTTC. Its protein is CASSFSKGNEQYF. V usage is TRBV7-2 and J usage is TRBJ2-7; maybe TRBD1 (5 bases). The CDR3 covers 13 residues. In germline, CDR1 is SGHTA, CDR2 FQGNSA. Trimming took off 3 bases at V and 5 bases at J, with 11 bases between the two ends.

The sample holds many counts of this clonotype. The V call is TRBV12-3 or TRBV12-4, the J call TRBJ1-1; D unresolved. Trimming took 6 bases from V and 5 from J, leaving 13 bases between them. CDR3 length equals 13 residues. The CDR3 reads CASSSGVGTEAFF. As DNA, the CDR3 is TGTGCCAGCAGCTCCGGGGTTGGAACTGAAGCTTTCTTT.

The CDR3 coding sequence is TGTGCCAGCAGGCTGAGCTCTGGGGCCAACGTCCTGACTTTC. This gives the protein CASRLSSGANVLTF. The chain recombines TRBV12-3 or TRBV12-4 with TRBJ2-6; D uncertain. The CDR3 runs to 14 residues. The V gene lost 6 bases and the J gene lost 0 bases, with 6 bases spanning the gap.

Remarks on this clonotype: At one end the junction does not follow the germline gene, possibly because of a read error. V and J are TRBV3-1 and TRBJ2-5; the D gene is possibly TRBD2 (6 bases). The germline gives CDR1 LGHDT, CDR2 YNNKEL (reference sequence). This CDR3 region has 14 residues. This CDR3 reads CASTAGLLQETQYF. In DNA form, the CDR3 reads TGTGCCAGCACCGCGGGACTCCTCCAAGAGACCCAATACTTC.

The chain links TRBV6-1 to TRBJ2-5; 9 bases align to TRBD2. The CDR3 totals 16 residues. Germline V gives CDR1 MNHNS, CDR2 SASEGT. Losses at the gene ends were 2 bases for V and 4 bases for J; bases not matched to a gene: 8. CDR3 sequence reads: CASSELLGLAPETQYF. The CDR3 DNA follows: TGTGCCAGCAGTGAATTATTGGGACTAGCCCCAGAGACCCAGTACTTC.

This clonotype was found many times. A much more abundant neighbour one base away suggests this may be a read error. The rearrangement uses TRBV12-3 or TRBV12-4 and TRBJ1-3; a weak D match, TRBD1 (6 bases). Trimming left V 6 bases short and J 7 bases short, with 19 bases between. CDR3 length: 15 residues. CDR3 nucleotides: TGTGCCAGCAGCCAAAGAGGGGGAAGTTGGAACACCATATATTTT. It yields the protein CASSQRGGSWNTIYF.

At least ten counts were recorded for this clonotype. The chain uses TRBV12-3 or TRBV12-4 and TRBJ1-2; unclear D gene. With 4 bases removed from V and 4 bases from J, the gap between germline ends came to 4 bases. The CDR3 has 11 residues. The CDR3 region has the DNA TGTGCCAGCAGTTCCCTCTATGGCTACACCTTC. Its translation is CASSSLYGYTF.

This clonotype was picked up many times. The chain has TRBV7-9 and TRBJ1-1, with D perhaps TRBD1 (6 bases). Germline V gene sequence: CDR1 SEHNR, CDR2 FQNEAQ (reference sequence). This CDR3 is 14 amino acids long. V was clipped by 0 bases and J by 5 bases, with 10 bases between them. DNA for the CDR3: TGTGCCAGCAGCTTAGCGAGACAGGCAACTGAAGCTTTCTTT. This codes for CASSLARQATEAFF.

The chain links TRBV6-2 or TRBV6-3 to TRBJ2-7, with TRBD2 matching over 7 bases. Trimming removed 2 bases from V and 8 bases from J; junction bases left unmatched: 12. Germline V lookup: CDR1 MNHEY, CDR2 SVGEGT. The CDR3 loop spans 15 amino acids. CDR3 sequence reads: CASSYPEGLDLQQYF. The CDR3 nucleotides read TGTGCCAGCAGTTACCCCGAAGGACTAGACTTGCAGCAGTACTTC.

A few counts support this clonotype. The chain is built from TRBV20-1 and TRBJ1-5; possible D gene TRBD1, 5 bases. V lost 0 bases, J lost 3 bases, and 9 bases lay in between. Germline V gene data show CDR1 as DFQATT and CDR2 as SNEGSKA (reference sequence). The CDR3 covers 14 residues. DNA for the CDR3: TGCAGTGCTAGAGAAGGAGGGGACAATCAGCCCCAGCATTTT. Its protein is CSAREGGDNQPQHF.

This clonotype appeared a few times. The genes are TRBV7-3 and TRBJ2-5; tentatively, D is TRBD1 (6 bases). There are 16 residues in the CDR3. Germline V CDR1 and CDR2: SGHTA, FQGTGA. Trimming removed 1 base at V and 2 bases at J, with 14 bases between. Here the CDR3 reads CASSLMAGAKQETQYF. The CDR3 region has the DNA TGTGCCAGCAGCTTAATGGCAGGGGCGAAACAAGAGACCCAGTACTTC.

In its sample, this clonotype was seen many times. The chain links TRBV5-1 to TRBJ2-2; the D call may be TRBD1 or TRBD2 (6 bases each). Between the trimmed V and J ends, which lost 2 bases and 4 bases, there was a span of 9 bases. Per the germline V gene, CDR1 is SGHRS and CDR2 is YFSETQ. This CDR3 has 14 residues. For the CDR3, the DNA is TGCGCCAGCAGCTTAGGGGGGAGCACCGGGGAGCTGTTTTTT. This sequence encodes CASSLGGSTGELFF.

The chain links TRBV6-1 to TRBJ2-5; D possibly corresponds to TRBD1 (6 bases). The germline CDR1 and CDR2 sequences are MNHNS and SASEGT. There are 16 residues in the CDR3. V dropped 4 bases and J dropped 1 base, with 16 bases sitting between them. In nucleotides, the CDR3 is TGTGCCAGCAGTGCCAGCTTACAGGGCATCCAAGAGACCCAGTACTTC. As protein: CASSASLQGIQETQYF.

This clonotype was seen at least ten times. The rearrangement joins TRBV2 to TRBJ1-2; D gene ambiguous. The V end was cut by 7 bases, the J end by 0 bases, with 9 bases between. Looked up from germline, CDR1 is SNHLY and CDR2 is FYNNEI. The CDR3 is 13 amino acids. The CDR3 loop reads CASKGPANYGYTF. CDR3 DNA sequence: TGTGCCAGCAAGGGCCCTGCTAACTATGGCTACACCTTC.

At least ten counts were recorded for this clonotype. The rearrangement links TRBV7-2 to TRBJ2-7; 11 positions match TRBD2. There are 15 residues in the CDR3. Germline CDR1 is SGHTA and CDR2 is FQGNSA. Trimming removed 5 bases from V and 2 bases from J; junction bases left unmatched: 5. CDR3 loop: CASSRLAGSAYEQYF. Written as DNA, the CDR3 is TGTGCCAGCAGCCGACTAGCGGGGTCCGCCTACGAGCAGTACTTC.